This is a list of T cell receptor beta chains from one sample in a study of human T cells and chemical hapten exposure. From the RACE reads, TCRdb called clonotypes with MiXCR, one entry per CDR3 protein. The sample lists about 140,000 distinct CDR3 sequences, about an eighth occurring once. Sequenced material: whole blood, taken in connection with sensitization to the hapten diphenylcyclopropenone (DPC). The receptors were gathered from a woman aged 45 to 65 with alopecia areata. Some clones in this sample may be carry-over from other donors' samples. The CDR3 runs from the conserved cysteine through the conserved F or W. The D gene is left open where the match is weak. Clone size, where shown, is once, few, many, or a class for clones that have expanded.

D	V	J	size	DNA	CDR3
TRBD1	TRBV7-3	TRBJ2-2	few	TGTGCCAGCAGCGTACAGGGGGCGGGTCCCGGGGAGCTGTTTTTT	CASSVQGAGPGELFF
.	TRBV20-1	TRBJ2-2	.	TGCAGTGCTAGAGCGGGGGCGCAGGACACCGGGGAGCTGTTTTTT	CSARAGAQDTGELFF
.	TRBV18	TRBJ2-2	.	TGTACCAGCTCACCTTCGACTGGCCGAGGCACCGGGGAGCTGTTTTTT	CTSSPSTGRGTGELFF
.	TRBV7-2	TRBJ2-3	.	TGTGCCAGCAGCCCTCAGGCGGGGAGCACAGATACGCAGTATTTT	CASSPQAGSTDTQYF
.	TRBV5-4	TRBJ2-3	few	TGTGCCAGCAGCTTGAACAGGGGCACAGATACGCAGTATTTT	CASSLNRGTDTQYF
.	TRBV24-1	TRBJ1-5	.	TGTGCCACCAGTTCGACAGGTTCTCAGCCCCAGCATTTT	CATSSTGSQPQHF
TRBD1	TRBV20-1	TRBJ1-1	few	TGCAGTGCTAGAGATCACGGACAGGGGGACACTGAAGCTTTCTTT	CSARDHGQGDTEAFF
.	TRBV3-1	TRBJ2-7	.	TGTGCCAGCAGCCTCGTCTTAAGGGCCGAGCAGTACTTC	CASSLVLRAEQYF
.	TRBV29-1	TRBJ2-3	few	TGCAGCGTTGACGAGGGAGCAGATACGCAGTATTTT	CSVDEGADTQYF
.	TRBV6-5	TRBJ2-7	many	TGTGCCAGCAGGAAGGACATGGACGAGCAGTACTTC	CASRKDMDEQYF
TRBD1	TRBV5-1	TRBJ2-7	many	TGCGCCAGCAGCCCCGGGACAGTACGGGAGCAGTACTTC	CASSPGTVREQYF
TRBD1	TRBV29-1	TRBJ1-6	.	TGCAGCGTTTCAGGCGAGGGGGGACAGGGGTATAATTCACCCCTCCACTTT	CSVSGEGGQGYNSPLHF
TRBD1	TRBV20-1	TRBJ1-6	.	TGCAGTGCTAGATCCCGTGAGGGGGCAAATTCACCCCTCCACTTT	CSARSREGANSPLHF
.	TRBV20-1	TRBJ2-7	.	TGCAGTGCTAGAGATCCCGCAGGTGGTGACTACGAGCAGTACTTC	CSARDPAGGDYEQYF
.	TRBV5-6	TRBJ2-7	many	TGTGCCAGCAGGACGGAACTAGCTGCCTACGAGCAGTACTTC	CASRTELAAYEQYF
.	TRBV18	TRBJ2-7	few	TGTGCCAGCTCACCACAACAGGCGGGGTCCTACGAGCAGTACTTC	CASSPQQAGSYEQYF
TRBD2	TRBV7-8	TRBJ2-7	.	TGTGCCAGCAGCTTAGGACTAGCGGGAGGTGGGGAGCAGTACTTC	CASSLGLAGGGEQYF
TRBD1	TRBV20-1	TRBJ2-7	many	TGCAGTGCTACCCAACCGGGACAGGTAACCTACGAGCAGTACTTC	CSATQPGQVTYEQYF
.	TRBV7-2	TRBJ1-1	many	TGTGCCAGCAGCATACAGGGAAAGAGGGACACTGAAGCTTTCTTT	CASSIQGKRDTEAFF
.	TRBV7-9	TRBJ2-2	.	TGTGCCAGCAGCTTTACAGGGTCCCAAGGCGGGCAGCTGTTTTTT	CASSFTGSQGGQLFF
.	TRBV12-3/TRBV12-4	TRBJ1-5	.	TGTGCCAGCAGTCGACGGATGGGCAATCAGCCCCAGCATTTT	CASSRRMGNQPQHF
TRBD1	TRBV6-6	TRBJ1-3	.	TGTGCCAGCAGTCGACAGGGGGTCCCTGGAAACACCATATATTTT	CASSRQGVPGNTIYF
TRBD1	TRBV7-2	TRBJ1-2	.	TGTGCCAGCAGCCTCAGGGGGCTGGATGGCTACACCTTC	CASSLRGLDGYTF
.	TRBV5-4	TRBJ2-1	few	TGTGCCAGCAGCTTGGGGGACCTAACCGTCTTC	CASSLGDLTVF
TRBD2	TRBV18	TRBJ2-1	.	TGTGCCAGCTCACCTACGAACGGGAGGGCCATGGGTGAGCAGTTCTTC	CASSPTNGRAMGEQFF
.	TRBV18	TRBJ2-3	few	TGTGCCAGCTCACCGGGAGCTACCCGCACAGATACGCAGTATTTT	CASSPGATRTDTQYF
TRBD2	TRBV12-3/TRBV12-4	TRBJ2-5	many	TGTGCCAGCAGTTCGAGCGGGAGTGGAAAGACCCAGTACTTC	CASSSSGSGKTQYF
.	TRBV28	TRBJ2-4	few	TGTGCCAGCAGTTTAGGGGGAGGGGGCGAAAACATTCAGTACTTC	CASSLGGGGENIQYF
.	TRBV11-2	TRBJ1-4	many	TGTGCCAGCAGCTTTGGCAATAATGAAAAACTGTTTTTT	CASSFGNNEKLFF
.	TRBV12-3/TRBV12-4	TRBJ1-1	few	TGTGCCAGCAGTTTAGAACCTGACAGTGAAGCTTTCTTT	CASSLEPDSEAFF
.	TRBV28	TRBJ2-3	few	TGTGCCAGCAGTTTTTATGGACGTACTCAGAGCACAGATACGCAGTATTTT	CASSFYGRTQSTDTQYF
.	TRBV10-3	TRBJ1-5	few	TGTGCCATCAGTGACAGGGAAGGCAATCAGCCCCAGCATTTT	CAISDREGNQPQHF
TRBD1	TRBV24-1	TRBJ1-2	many	TGTGCCACCACCGGGACAGACTCGAAGATCGATGGCTACACCTTC	CATTGTDSKIDGYTF
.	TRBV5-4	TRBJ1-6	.	TGTGCCAGCAGCTTGGGGGCTAACTATAATTCACCCCTCCATTTT	CASSLGANYNSPLHF
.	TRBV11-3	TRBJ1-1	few	TGTGCCAGCAGCCCCGGAAGCAGCTTAGTTGGTTTGGCAGGGGACACTGAAGCTTTCTTT	CASSPGSSLVGLAGDTEAFF